This T cell receptor (beta chain) was recorded in a study of blood T cell repertoires in COVID-19. Overall study context: Some COVID-19 samples were acute and others convalescent; all came from the United States, Italy and Spain. The analysed material was cDNA or gDNA that came from T cells, B-cell-depleted T cells, or PBMCs.

In the authors' methods: Estimates of nucleated cell counts were drawn from the amplification of reference gene primers. The protocol was immunoSEQ multiplex PCR, while the TCRdb copy is restricted to in-frame clones and leaves out a portion. V and J calls and clone size come straight from that table; D and trimming were deduced from the DNA. The sample contains roughly 60,000 clones, around 83% of which appear only once. V was shortened by 1 base and J by 5 bases, with 11 bases between the two germline ends. The CDR3 sequence is 14 residues long. The V gene's germline CDR1 is MNHEY and CDR2 SMNVEV (reference sequence).

Sequenced input: peripheral blood. The origin of this receptor is a human donor in a cohort sampled during active or convalescent COVID-19. The chain employs TRBV27 and TRBJ2-5; D may be TRBD1 (6 bases). Here the CDR3 DNA reads TGTGCCAGCAGTTTATTAGGGGGACGGGAGACCCAGTACTTC. It specifies CASSLLGGRETQYF.